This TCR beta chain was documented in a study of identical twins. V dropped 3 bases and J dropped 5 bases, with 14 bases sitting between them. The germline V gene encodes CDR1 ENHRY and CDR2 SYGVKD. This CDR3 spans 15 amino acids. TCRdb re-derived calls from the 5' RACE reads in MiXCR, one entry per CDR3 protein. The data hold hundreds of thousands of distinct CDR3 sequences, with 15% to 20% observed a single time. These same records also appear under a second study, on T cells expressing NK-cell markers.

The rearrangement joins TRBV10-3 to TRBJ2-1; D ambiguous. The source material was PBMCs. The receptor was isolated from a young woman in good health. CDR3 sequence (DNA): TGTGCCATCAGTGATACTCCGCGGTTTAACAATGAGCAGTTCTTC. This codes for CAISDTPRFNNEQFF.